At least ten counts were recorded for the clone carrying this T cell receptor (beta chain). The data belong to a study of human T cells and chemical hapten exposure. The CDR3 sequence is 19 residues long. Germline lookup yields CDR1 SGHAT and CDR2 FQNNGV. Trimming cost V 3 bases and J 0 bases; bases outside gene matches: 15. Time point of the sample: patch test 1, 2 weeks after DPC sensitization. Treatment: therapeutic diphenylcyclopropenone sensitization with weekly scalp DPC. Blood was drawn before each patch test was applied. The study drew its donors from alopecia patients who were 18 to 70 years old and suitable for DPC. Unfractionated whole blood served as the source for total RNA extraction. Each CDR3 protein gets one entry after TCRdb re-called the RACE reads with MiXCR. This sample has 370,000 or so distinct CDR3 sequences, with approximately 5% found just once.

This clonotype originated in a woman between 45 and 60 years old with alopecia areata. Some clones in this sample may be carry-over from other donors' samples. V usage is TRBV11-2 and J usage is TRBJ2-3; 7 nucleotides match TRBD2. Sequenced material: whole blood, taken in connection with sensitization to the hapten diphenylcyclopropenone (DPC). The CDR3 DNA sequence: TGTGCCAGCAGCTTTAGAGGAGTGACAGCGGGAAAAAGCACAGATACGCAGTATTTT. Its translation: CASSFRGVTAGKSTDTQYF. The entire variable domain, with the rest obtained from reference TRBV11-2 and TRBJ2-3, is as follows: EAGVAQSPRYKIIEKRQSVAFWCNPISGHATLYWYQQILGQGPKLLIQFQNNGVVDDSQLPKDRFSAERLKGVDSTLKIQPAKLEDSAVYLCASSFRGVTAGKSTDTQYFGPGTRLTVL.